This TCR beta chain was retrieved from a study of blood T cell repertoires in COVID-19. Study in general: PBMCs, B-cell-depleted T cells, or T cells were the source of the cDNA or gDNA that made up the material.

The germline CDR1 and CDR2 sequences are SNHLY and FYNNEI. Trimming removed 7 bases from V and 0 bases from J; junction bases left unmatched: 9. The CDR3 contains 16 residues. Libraries were prepared by immunoSEQ multiplex PCR; TCRdb keeps only in-frame clonotypes and omits some of them. The top ten clones hold less than 4.5% of a sample with hundreds of thousands of clones, just over 85% of them seen once. This sequence was found in a man over 45 with acute or convalescent COVID-19. This sequence joins TRBV2 and TRBJ2-4, with 7 bases matching TRBD2. Sequenced material: peripheral blood. This CDR3 is CASTEGAGPAKNIQYF. The CDR3 nucleotides are TGTGCCAGCACCGAGGGAGCGGGGCCAGCCAAAAACATTCAGTACTTC.